The 19 T cell receptor beta chains presented below share a single source sample, sequenced in a study of OX40 agonist ivuxolimab in advanced cancers. Clones were sequenced by immunoSEQ multiplex PCR, and TCRdb holds only the in-frame ones, with some missing. The sample lists some 85,000 clones, roughly 89% occurring once. The input for sequencing was CD4+ or CD8+ T cells sorted from blood, taken in a trial of the OX40 agonist ivuxolimab. The receptors derive from an adult with an advanced solid tumor such as melanoma, head and neck, liver or kidney cancer.

This clone was recorded once. The chain couples TRBV10-3 to TRBJ2-7, with TRBD2 matching over 8 bases. The length of the CDR3 is 17 residues. With V trimmed by 2 bases and J by 5 bases, 14 bases remained unmatched. CDR1 and CDR2 (germline): ENHRY, SYGVKD. The CDR3 region has the DNA TGTGCCATCAGTGAGATGCGCGGAGCGGGAGAGGGAAACGAGCAGTACTTC. This codes for CAISEMRGAGEGNEQYF.

CDR3 region: CASSDRDRVNEQFF. In DNA, the CDR3 is TGTGCCAGCAGCGACCGGGACAGGGTCAATGAGCAGTTCTTC. The chain uses TRBV5-4 and TRBJ2-1; 9 bases are shared with TRBD1. Germline assignment: CDR1 SGHNT and CDR2 YYREEE (reference sequence). J was trimmed by 6 bases and V by 4 bases; bases with no gene match: 5. This CDR3 contains 14 residues.

The chain has TRBV19 and TRBJ2-7, with 9 bases lining up with TRBD2. Germline values: CDR1 LNHDA, CDR2 SQIVND (reference sequence). J gave up 2 bases and V 5 bases, and 4 bases lay outside the gene matches. There are 14 residues in the CDR3. CDR3 region: CASSVASGTYEQYF. Written as DNA, the CDR3 is TGTGCCAGTAGTGTGGCTAGCGGGACCTACGAGCAGTACTTC.

This chain joins TRBV21-1 and TRBJ1-1; TRBD1 is the table's D call and was not checked against the DNA. TRBV21-1 is listed as a pseudogene. The CDR3 length is 15 residues. CDR3 sequence reads: CASSKDQGQNTEAFF. For the CDR3, the DNA is TGTGCCAGCAGCAAAGACCAGGGGCAGAACACTGAAGCTTTCTTT.

The chain is built from TRBV19 and TRBJ2-5, with D maybe TRBD1 (6 bases). Germline V gene lookup returns CDR1 LNHDA and CDR2 SQIVND (reference sequence). V shed 6 bases and J shed 2 bases, with 13 bases lying between them. The CDR3 runs to 14 residues. The chain's CDR3 is CASSPGTFQETQYF. In nucleotides, the CDR3 is TGTGCCAGTAGCCCTGGGACATTTCAAGAGACCCAGTACTTC.

This chain connects TRBV15 to TRBJ1-4, with 10 bases that match TRBD1. CDR3 size: 13 residues. The J segment lost 8 bases and the V segment lost 8 bases, leaving 5 bases of the junction unmatched. Looked up from germline, CDR1 is LNHNV and CDR2 is YYDKDF (reference sequence). Here the CDR3 DNA reads TGTGCCACCGCGGGACAGGGGTGGGAAAAACTGTTTTTT. This translates into CATAGQGWEKLFF.

The rearrangement uses TRBV2 and TRBJ1-5; TRBD1 is a possible D gene (5 bases). Germline V gene data show CDR1 as SNHLY and CDR2 as FYNNEI. The CDR3 contains 13 residues. V was clipped by 6 bases and J by 6 bases, with 12 bases between them. CDR3 residues: CASRGEGGQPQHF. Here the CDR3 DNA reads TGTGCCAGCAGGGGGGAAGGTGGTCAGCCCCAGCATTTT.

V usage is TRBV28 and J usage is TRBJ2-1; a weak D match, TRBD2 (5 bases). CDR3 length: 10 amino acids. CDR1 is MDHEN and CDR2 is SYDVKM in the germline V gene. V was pared by 5 bases and J by 15 bases, with 11 bases between. CDR3 coding DNA: TGTGCCAGCAGTAGCGGCACCACGTTCTTC. Protein sequence: CASSSGTTFF.

This chain joins TRBV5-4 and TRBJ2-7; D might be TRBD1 (6 bases). CDR1 and CDR2 from the germline V gene are SGHNT and YYREEE (reference sequence). The CDR3 has 14 residues. Between the trimmed V and J ends, which lost 0 bases and 4 bases, there was a span of 11 bases. DNA for the CDR3: TGTGCCAGCAGCTTGGACAGGGTGGGGTACGAGCAGTACTTC. Translation: CASSLDRVGYEQYF.

The chain combines TRBV6-6 with TRBJ2-5, with D perhaps being TRBD1 or TRBD2 (5 bases each). This CDR3 region has 14 residues. Germline V CDR1 and CDR2: MNHNY, SVGAGI (reference sequence). The ends were cut back, 0 bases at V and 2 bases at J, with 7 bases in the middle. CDR3 loop: CASSYSGPQETQYF. As DNA, the CDR3 is TGTGCCAGCAGTTACTCGGGACCACAAGAGACCCAGTACTTC.

The chain recombines TRBV29-1 with TRBJ2-5, with D perhaps matching TRBD2 (5 bases). Trimming cost V 2 bases and J 0 bases, with 7 bases left between them. The CDR3 is made up of 13 amino acids. CDR1 and CDR2 (germline): SQVTM, ANQGSEA. The CDR3: CSVERGYQETQYF. In DNA, the CDR3 is TGCAGCGTTGAACGAGGGTACCAAGAGACCCAGTACTTC. Looking up the rest from reference TRBV29-1 and TRBJ2-5 gives the full variable domain: SAVISQKPSRDICQRGTSLTIQCQVDSQVTMMFWYRQQPGQSLTLIATANQGSEATYESGFVIDKFPISRPNLTFSTLTVSNMSPEDSSIYLCSVERGYQETQYFGPGTRLLVL.

J is TRBJ1-2 and V is TRBV28, with TRBD1 as a possible D gene (6 bases). The CDR3 has 15 residues. CDR1 and CDR2 (germline): MDHEN, SYDVKM. V shed 6 bases and J shed 3 bases, with 17 bases lying between them. In DNA, the CDR3 is TGTGCCAGCAGGTTTTGGGGGGCTCGAGACTATGGCTACACCTTC. It encodes CASRFWGARDYGYTF.

This rearrangement joins TRBV28 to TRBJ2-7; 7 bases map to TRBD2. V trimming: 6 bases; J trimming: 4 bases; junction bases outside the gene matches: 12. Germline CDR1 is MDHEN and CDR2 is SYDVKM. This CDR3 comprises 15 residues. The CDR3, as DNA: TGTGCCAGCAGCCCCCCGACGAGCGGGAAATACGAGCAGTACTTC. This gives the protein CASSPPTSGKYEQYF. The whole variable domain, remainder taken from reference TRBV28 and TRBJ2-7, is DVKVTQSSRYLVKRTGEKVFLECVQDMDHENMFWYRQDPGLGLRLIYFSYDVKMKEKGDIPEGYSVSREKKERFSLILESASTNQTSMYLCASSPPTSGKYEQYFGPGTRLTVT.

The chain combines TRBV5-1 with TRBJ2-2; unclear D gene. Germline lookup yields CDR1 SGHRS and CDR2 YFSETQ. V lost 2 bases and J lost 6, with 14 bases in between. The CDR3 consists of 15 residues. The CDR3 coding sequence is TGCGCCAGCAGCTTATTTGGAGAGTTGGCCGGGGAGCTGTTTTTT. Translated, it gives CASSLFGELAGELFF.

The gene calls are TRBV18 and TRBJ2-7, with TRBD1 as a possible D gene (6 bases). Trimming removed 2 bases at V and 1 base at J, with 9 bases between. The germline gives CDR1 KGHSH, CDR2 LQKENI. CDR3 length: 14 residues. The CDR3 DNA sequence: TGTGCCAGCTCACCAGGGGGCTTTTCCTACGAGCAGTACTTC. Amino acids: CASSPGGFSYEQYF. Drawing the rest from reference TRBV18 and TRBJ2-7, the complete variable domain is NAGVMQNPRHLVRRRGQEARLRCSPMKGHSHVYWYRQLPEEGLKFMVYLQKENIIDESGMPKERFSAEFPKEGPSILRIQQVVRGDSAAYFCASSPGGFSYEQYFGPGTRLTVT.

The chain employs TRBV25-1 and TRBJ1-6, with D unresolved. The germline V gene has CDR1 MGHDK and CDR2 SYGVNS. The CDR3 spans 15 residues. V was shortened by 4 bases and J by 4 bases, with 11 bases between the two germline ends. The CDR3 loop is CASSGFAGYNSPLHF. In DNA form, the CDR3 reads TGTGCCAGCAGTGGCTTTGCGGGGTATAATTCACCCCTCCACTTT.

V usage is TRBV7-2 and J usage is TRBJ2-3, with 9 bases identical to TRBD2. The V segment lost 1 base and the J segment 0 bases; nucleotides outside the gene matches: 2. The CDR3 extends over 16 amino acids. Germline loops: CDR1 SGHTA, CDR2 FQGNSA. CDR3 in DNA: TGTGCCAGCAGCTTAGGGCTAGCGGGAAGCACAGATACGCAGTATTTT. It translates to CASSLGLAGSTDTQYF.

The chain joins TRBV2 to TRBJ2-7; weak D call: TRBD1 (6 bases). Per germline, CDR1 SNHLY and CDR2 FYNNEI. The CDR3 length is 12 residues. V was trimmed by 7 bases and J by 3 bases, leaving 10 bases between them. This chain's CDR3 is CASKETGYEQYF. CDR3 nucleotides: TGTGCCAGCAAGGAGACAGGCTACGAGCAGTACTTC.

The chain couples TRBV19 to TRBJ2-1, with 9 bases identical to TRBD2. This CDR3 is built from 16 residues. V lost 3 bases to trimming and J lost 3 bases; unmatched junction nucleotides: 6. The germline gives CDR1 LNHDA, CDR2 SQIVND (reference sequence). In nucleotides, the CDR3 is TGTGCCAGTAGTATTATAGCGGGAGTAAACTACAATGAGCAGTTCTTC. It encodes CASSIIAGVNYNEQFF.